What follows describes a single TCR beta chain. A single record per CDR3 protein comes from TCRdb applying MiXCR to the 5' RACE reads. This table has around 100,000 distinct CDR3 sequences, 15% to 20% appearing once. J lost 1 base, V lost 5 bases, and 20 bases had no gene match. The CDR3 runs 21 residues. Germline V gives CDR1 MNHNY, CDR2 SVGAGI (reference sequence). This sample is part of a study of T cells of healthy individuals. The sequence was obtained from a human donor in good health. The J gene is TRBJ1-5, the V gene TRBV6-6; TRBD1 matches at 10 bases. CDR3 nucleotides: TGTGCCAGCAGTCCTTTCCAATGGGGGACAGGGGCTGCGGAGAGCAATCAGCCCCAGCATTTT. This sequence encodes CASSPFQWGTGAAESNQPQHF.